The 10 T cell receptor beta chains reported below all come from one sample, sequenced in a study of cytomegalovirus exposure and HLA in healthy donors. Using immunoSEQ multiplex PCR, the repertoire was profiled, and TCRdb retains in-frame clones only, with some absent. The profile covers around 300,000 clones, with roughly 85% appearing a single time and roughly 1% taken by the ten largest. Sequencing input: PBMCs. Every receptor here comes from a woman aged 18-30 years in good health and CMV-seronegative.

The chain links TRBV4-1 to TRBJ2-1; 9 bases are a match to TRBD2. V shed 2 bases and J 0 bases; nucleotides not matched to a gene: 2. The CDR3 runs to 16 residues. Germline CDR1 is MGHRA and CDR2 is YSYEKL. Written as DNA, the CDR3 is TGCGCCAGCAGCCAACCGACTAGCGGCTCCTACAATGAGCAGTTCTTC. It encodes CASSQPTSGSYNEQFF.

The chain uses TRBV14 and TRBJ1-4; the D gene is possibly TRBD1 (5 bases). The CDR3 is made up of 16 amino acids. CDR1 is SGHDN and CDR2 is FVKESK in the germline V gene. V gave up 4 bases and J gave up 7 bases, with 19 bases separating them. In DNA form, the CDR3 reads TGTGCCAGCAGCCCTTGGGACTCCTTGGGAGGTGAAAAACTGTTTTTT. Translating gives CASSPWDSLGGEKLFF.

The J gene is TRBJ1-6, the V gene TRBV18, with D uncertain. CDR1 and CDR2 (germline): KGHSH, LQKENI. V was clipped by 5 bases and J by 5 bases, with 10 bases between them. The CDR3 contains 14 residues. DNA of the CDR3: TGTGCCAGCTCAGACCAGGAAAATAATTCACCCCTCCACTTT. Translated: CASSDQENNSPLHF.

The sample holds one count of this clone. The gene calls are TRBV2 and TRBJ2-5; 8 bases align to TRBD1. The CDR3 spans 15 residues. V was pared by 11 bases and J by 0 bases, with 11 bases of the junction left unmatched. The germline gives CDR1 SNHLY, CDR2 FYNNEI. Written as DNA, the CDR3 is TGTGCCGACACTATGACAGGGGCTTACCAAGAGACCCAGTACTTC. It encodes CADTMTGAYQETQYF.

The chain combines TRBV10-2 with TRBJ2-1, with D possibly TRBD1 on 5 matching bases. The CDR3 totals 15 residues. Looked up from germline, CDR1 is WSHSY and CDR2 is SAAADI. Trimming shortened V by 2 bases and J by 5 bases, and 13 bases separated the two germline ends. In DNA form, the CDR3 reads TGCGCCAGCAGTGAGGACAGCATATGGGACAATGAGCAGTTCTTC. Encoded protein: CASSEDSIWDNEQFF.

The chain combines TRBV11-2 with TRBJ2-5; D is undetermined. CDR1 is SGHAT and CDR2 is FQNNGV in the germline V gene. The CDR3 is 13 amino acids. V lost 1 base and J 6 bases, leaving 9 bases between the germline ends. The CDR3: CASSLVASQTQYF. CDR3 nucleotide sequence: TGTGCCAGCAGCTTAGTTGCTAGTCAGACCCAGTACTTC.

The chain employs TRBV6-1 and TRBJ2-1; D perhaps matches TRBD2 (5 bases). Germline-derived CDR1 and CDR2 are MNHNS and SASEGT. Trimming removed 7 bases from V and 5 bases from J, with 18 bases in between. This CDR3 has 15 residues. The DNA for the CDR3 is TGTGCCAGCATAGCCTTCTCGAGCGGCAACAATGAGCAGTTCTTC. Translation gives CASIAFSSGNNEQFF.

The V call is TRBV6-1, the J call TRBJ2-7; 7 bases agree with TRBD1. This CDR3 has 14 amino acids. The V gene's germline CDR1 is MNHNS and CDR2 SASEGT. Losses at the gene ends were 1 base for V and 3 bases for J; bases not matched to a gene: 3. The CDR3 reads CASSEGGQHYEQYF. CDR3 coding DNA: TGTGCCAGCAGTGAAGGGGGACAGCACTACGAGCAGTACTTC.

The rearrangement links TRBV7-2 to TRBJ2-3, with a tentative D call TRBD2 (6 bases). V dropped 3 bases and J dropped 2 bases, with 24 bases sitting between them. This CDR3 region has 19 residues. Looked up from germline, CDR1 is SGHTA and CDR2 is FQGNSA. CDR3 in DNA: TGTGCCAGCAGCTTGGTGGGGTTGAAGACTAGTGGGGCCACAGATACGCAGTATTTT. Its protein product is CASSLVGLKTSGATDTQYF. Combining the CDR3 with reference TRBV7-2 and TRBJ2-3 gives the whole variable domain GAGVSQSPSNKVTEKGKDVELRCDPISGHTALYWYRQSLGQGLEFLIYFQGNSAPDKSGLPSDRFSAERTGGSVSTLTIQRTQQEDSAVYLCASSLVGLKTSGATDTQYFGPGTRLTVL.

The chain has TRBV29-1 and TRBJ2-3; TRBD2 matches 11 bases. This CDR3 contains 14 residues. From germline, CDR1 is SQVTM and CDR2 ANQGSEA. The ends lost 7 bases at V and 2 bases at J; junction bases unmatched: 5. The CDR3, as DNA: TGCAGCGCTGGGACTAGCGGAACCACAGATACGCAGTATTTT. Its translation: CSAGTSGTTDTQYF.